This T cell receptor beta chain was recorded in a study of T cell responses to AZD1222 COVID-19 vaccine. Assay: immunoSEQ multiplex PCR; the TCRdb copy retains only in-frame clones and omits some. Here the sample spans 150,000 to 200,000 clones, approximately 93% being singletons. On this clone itself: As yet, its antigen is unknown.

Germline CDR1 and CDR2: MGHRA and YSYEKL. V was pared by 1 base and J by 5 bases, with 9 bases of the junction left unmatched. The CDR3 has 16 residues. Whole-study findings and limits: The donor cohort was predominantly white British with a female majority, and clonal diversity may have been underestimated. A reported finding is that nearly half of spike-specific TCRs target unmutated variant regions.

The receptor was derived from an adult in good health. The chain uses TRBV4-1 and TRBJ1-2; TRBD1 agrees at 8 bases. Sequenced here: peripheral blood, sampled on day 0 of AZD1222 vaccination. This chain's CDR3 is CASSQGRGRGRYGYTF. The DNA for the CDR3 is TGCGCCAGCAGCCAAGGGAGGGGCAGGGGGCGTTATGGCTACACCTTC.